The 18 T cell receptor beta chains reported below all come from one sample, sequenced in a study of blood T cells in healthy people across ages. Then a second PCR, running about 6 to 12 cycles, was carried out with a sample-barcoded 5' primer and a J-beta primer mix. MiXCR was run by TCRdb on the 5' RACE reads, yielding one entry per CDR3 protein. The sample yields roughly 720,000 distinct CDR3 sequences, 53% seen once. The sequenced material came from blood. Every receptor here comes from a man at least 80 years old in good health.

This clonotype appeared once. The rearrangement joins TRBV30 to TRBJ2-5, with unresolved D. TRBJ2-7 explains the end of the DNA better; the J call may be wrong. Germline CDR1 GTSNPN, CDR2 SVGIG (reference sequence). The CDR3 consists of 14 residues. As DNA, the CDR3 is TGTGCCTGGAGTGGTTCCCCAAAGGGTTACGAGCAGTACTTC. It encodes CAWSGSPKGYEQYF.

This sequence joins TRBV7-6 and TRBJ2-1; 9 bases map to TRBD2. Germline CDR1 SGHVS, CDR2 FNYEAQ. With V trimmed by 0 bases and J by 3 bases, 6 bases remained unmatched. The CDR3 spans 17 residues. The CDR3 reads CASSLAIGLANYNEQFF. The CDR3 nucleotides read TGTGCCAGCAGCTTAGCGATAGGACTAGCGAACTACAATGAGCAGTTCTTC.

The chain is built from TRBV7-2 and TRBJ2-1, with 13 bases matching TRBD2. The CDR3 contains 17 residues. CDR1 is SGHTA, CDR2 FQGNSA, per germline. Unmatched junction bases numbered 10, after V lost 4 bases and J lost 7 bases. The CDR3 loop reads CASSSPAGLAGKNEQFF. CDR3 nucleotide sequence: TGTGCCAGCAGCTCGCCGGCGGGACTAGCGGGGAAGAATGAGCAGTTCTTC.

This sequence joins TRBV12-3 or TRBV12-4 and TRBJ2-3, with D maybe TRBD2 (6 bases). The CDR3 has 12 amino acids. The V gene lost 7 bases and the J gene lost 14 bases, with 19 bases spanning the gap. DNA for the CDR3: TGTGCCAGCACCCTCGGGGGTAGATACGCGTATTTT. It encodes CASTLGGRYAYF.

This clonotype was found a few times. This chain uses TRBV20-1 with TRBJ2-3; 9 bases are a match to TRBD2. Germline values: CDR1 DFQATT, CDR2 SNEGSKA (reference sequence). This CDR3 region has 15 residues. V shed 5 bases and J 14 bases; nucleotides not matched to a gene: 20. The CDR3 sequence: CSAGGSSGDSRYAYF. For the CDR3, the DNA is TGCAGTGCTGGGGGGTCTAGCGGGGACTCCAGATACGCGTATTTT.

This clonotype was detected a few times. The chain recombines TRBV7-2 with TRBJ2-1; D is unresolved. V was pared by 3 bases and J by 8 bases, with 8 bases between. The CDR3 totals 12 residues. Per the germline V gene, CDR1 is SGHTA and CDR2 is FQGNSA. For the CDR3, the DNA is TGTGCCAGCAGCTTGTTTTCCGATGAGCAGTTCTTC. Protein sequence: CASSLFSDEQFF.

The V gene is TRBV5-1, the J gene TRBJ2-7, with 8 bases matching TRBD1. Germline lookup yields CDR1 SGHRS and CDR2 YFSETQ. V lost 3 bases to trimming and J lost 5 bases; unmatched junction nucleotides: 4. The CDR3 extends over 13 amino acids. In DNA form, the CDR3 reads TGCGCCAGCAGCTGGGACAGGCGGAACGAGCAGTACTTC. This codes for CASSWDRRNEQYF. Drawing the rest from reference TRBV5-1 and TRBJ2-7, the complete variable domain is KAGVTQTPRYLIKTRGQQVTLSCSPISGHRSVSWYQQTPGQGLQFLFEYFSETQRNKGNFPGRFSGRQFSNSRSEMNVSTLELGDSALYLCASSWDRRNEQYFGPGTRLTVT.

This clonotype was recorded a few times. CDR3 sequence: CSARGSLSYNEQFF. Written as DNA, the CDR3 is TGCAGTGCTAGAGGGAGCCTCTCCTACAATGAGCAGTTCTTC. The chain joins TRBV20-1 to TRBJ2-1; D is ambiguous. The CDR3 has 14 residues. V lost 1 base and J lost 0, with 7 bases in between. Looked up from germline, CDR1 is DFQATT and CDR2 is SNEGSKA (reference sequence).

This clonotype was recorded only once. A junction boundary mismatches the germline segment, possibly from a read error. The rearrangement joins TRBV20-1 to TRBJ2-7, with 7 bases that match TRBD2. The CDR3 extends over 15 amino acids. Germline CDR1 and CDR2: DFQATT and SNEGSKA (reference sequence). CDR3: CSAGDVGGSAYEQYF. CDR3 DNA sequence: TGCAGTGCTGGAGATGTTGGCGGGAGTGCGTACGAGCAGTACTTC.

This clonotype was observed many times. This rearrangement joins TRBV29-1 to TRBJ2-5; D possibly corresponds to TRBD1 (5 bases). Germline V gene data show CDR1 as SQVTM and CDR2 as ANQGSEA. The V gene lost 5 bases and the J gene lost 1 base, with 11 bases spanning the gap. CDR3 size: 13 residues. The CDR3 is CSVLRGPQETQYF. CDR3 nucleotides: TGCAGCGTTCTAAGGGGCCCCCAAGAGACCCAGTACTTC.

Only a few counts were recorded for this clonotype. The CDR3 DNA reads TGTGCCAGCAGCTTGGGTGCCCCTGAGGATACGCAGTATTTT. Translating gives CASSLGAPEDTQYF. The chain carries TRBV7-3 and TRBJ2-3; D is unclear. Per the germline V gene, CDR1 is SGHTA and CDR2 is FQGTGA. The CDR3 covers 14 residues. Trimming shortened V by 3 bases and J by 6 bases, and 13 bases separated the two germline ends.

A few counts support this clonotype. The DNA for the CDR3 is TGCAGTGCGCCCGGGACTAGCGGGGGACATAGGGTTTACAATGAGCAGTTCTTC. It specifies CSAPGTSGGHRVYNEQFF. This chain uses TRBV20-1 with TRBJ2-1; 14 nucleotides agree with TRBD2. Germline V gene sequence: CDR1 DFQATT, CDR2 SNEGSKA (reference sequence). This CDR3 comprises 18 residues. The junction had 14 bases not matched to a gene; V was cut back by 6 bases and J by 4 bases.

This clonotype turned up a few times. V usage is TRBV2 and J usage is TRBJ2-7, with D unclear. The CDR3 length is 11 residues. Germline lookup yields CDR1 SNHLY and CDR2 FYNNEI. The ends were cut back, 2 bases at V and 6 bases at J, with 5 bases in the middle. The CDR3: CASSESPEQYF. The DNA for the CDR3 is TGTGCCAGCAGTGAATCCCCCGAGCAGTACTTC. Supplemented by reference TRBV2 and TRBJ2-7, the full variable domain reads EPEVTQTPSHQVTQMGQEVILRCVPISNHLYFYWYRQILGQKVEFLVSFYNNEISEKSEIFDDQFSVERPDGSNFTLKIRSTKLEDSAMYFCASSESPEQYFGPGTRLTVT.

J is TRBJ2-4 and V is TRBV7-9; D remains ambiguous. The last part of the DNA fits TRBJ2-7 better; the J call may be wrong. CDR1 is SEHNR and CDR2 is FQNEAQ in the germline V gene (reference sequence). The CDR3 totals 15 residues. The CDR3, as DNA: TGTGCCAGCAGCTTAGCCCTCGGGTCCGGATACGAGCAGTACTTC. This translates into CASSLALGSGYEQYF.

J is TRBJ2-7 and V is TRBV14, with D perhaps TRBD1 (6 bases). Looked up from germline, CDR1 is SGHDN and CDR2 is FVKESK. V was trimmed by 0 bases and J by 2 bases, leaving 14 bases between them. The CDR3 is 16 residues long. The CDR3 here is CASSQELAGAAYEQYF. In nucleotides, the CDR3 is TGTGCCAGCAGCCAAGAATTGGCAGGGGCCGCCTACGAGCAGTACTTC.

This clonotype was observed once. The rearrangement joins TRBV6-1 to TRBJ1-5, with 7 bases fitting TRBD1. This CDR3 has 15 residues. Unmatched junction bases numbered 7, after V lost 4 bases and J lost 4 bases. From germline, CDR1 is MNHNS and CDR2 SASEGT. CDR3 region: CASSVTGKLNQPQHF. The CDR3 DNA follows: TGTGCCAGCAGTGTGACAGGGAAGTTGAATCAGCCCCAGCATTTT.

The chain combines TRBV7-3 with TRBJ1-6; weak D call: TRBD1 (6 bases). The germline V and J ends were trimmed by 6 bases and 10 bases, with 19 bases remaining between them. The CDR3 has 15 residues. The germline V gene encodes CDR1 SGHTA and CDR2 FQGTGA. CDR3 nucleotides: TGTGCCAGCAGTCTCAATCCAGGGGCAGGGTCACCCCTCCACTTT. Translated, it gives CASSLNPGAGSPLHF.

In this sample, this clonotype turned up a few times. The rearrangement links TRBV7-2 to TRBJ2-1; D call uncertain. Germline V gene lookup returns CDR1 SGHTA and CDR2 FQGNSA. CDR3 length: 15 residues. Between the trimmed V and J ends, which lost 7 bases and 6 bases, there was a span of 19 bases. DNA of the CDR3: TGTGCCAGCACCGGAGTAGGGTTCTCCCGCAATGAGCAGTTCTTC. Protein: CASTGVGFSRNEQFF.